The 17 T cell receptor beta chains in this list originate from one sample, sequenced in a study of graft-versus-host responses after intestinal transplantation (dated by TCRdb to the early 2020s). The time point label of this sample denotes: cells obtained before transplantation from donor or recipient. These receptors' targets are unknown. Library construction relied on the immunoSEQ multiplex PCR assay. The table was pulled from immuneACCESS by TCRdb, which kept in-frame rearrangements only. Such tables lose some clones; where checked, under half of the loss comes from unresolved V genes, and the rest has no known cause. The sample records 80,000 to 95,000 clones, approximately 94% of which are singletons. About 2% of the sample rests with the top ten. Sample: unstimulated CD8+ T cells sorted from spleen or lymph node cells, taken before intestinal transplant. The receptors shown here come from a human donor who received an intestinal transplant.

The chain uses TRBV30 and TRBJ2-2; no reliable D call. Trimming cost V 3 bases and J 1 base, with 12 bases left between them. This CDR3 has 15 residues. CDR1 GTSNPN and CDR2 SVGIG come from the germline V gene (reference sequence). DNA for the CDR3: TGTGCCTGGAGAGATCCCCGAGGGAACACCGGGGAGCTGTTTTTT. As protein: CAWRDPRGNTGELFF.

The chain is built from TRBV27 and TRBJ2-1, with 9 bases that match TRBD1. The germline V gene has CDR1 MNHEY and CDR2 SMNVEV (reference sequence). There are 10 residues in the CDR3. Unmatched junction bases numbered 5, after V lost 8 bases and J lost 15 bases. This chain's CDR3 is CASLGQGWFF. CDR3 sequence (DNA): TGTGCCAGCCTGGGACAGGGCTGGTTCTTC.

V and J are TRBV29-1 and TRBJ1-3, with 8 nucleotides matching TRBD1. Germline V gives CDR1 SQVTM, CDR2 ANQGSEA. V was pared by 5 bases and J by 0 bases, with 0 bases of the junction left unmatched. This CDR3 contains 13 residues. CDR3 region: CSVTGGSGNTIYF. The CDR3 DNA reads as TGCAGCGTTACAGGGGGCTCTGGAAACACCATATATTTT. Based on the CDR3 plus reference TRBV29-1 and TRBJ1-3, the full variable domain is SAVISQKPSRDICQRGTSLTIQCQVDSQVTMMFWYRQQPGQSLTLIATANQGSEATYESGFVIDKFPISRPNLTFSTLTVSNMSPEDSSIYLCSVTGGSGNTIYFGEGSWLTVV.

This rearrangement joins TRBV11-3 to TRBJ1-1; weak D call: TRBD1 (5 bases). The V gene's germline CDR1 is SGHNT and CDR2 YENEEA. V was cut by 3 bases and J by 1 base, with 15 bases left in between. CDR3 length: 16 amino acids. CDR3 sequence (DNA): TGTGCCAGCAGCTTCTTTCAGGGTTCCGCGAACACTGAAGCTTTCTTT. Residues: CASSFFQGSANTEAFF.

CDR3 region: CASGPTAGPDYEQYF. In nucleotides, the CDR3 is TGTGCTAGTGGCCCAACAGCGGGTCCTGACTACGAGCAGTACTTC. The chain couples TRBV12-5 to TRBJ2-7; the D gene is possibly TRBD2 (6 bases). The germline V gene has CDR1 LGHNT and CDR2 FRNRAP. CDR3 length: 15 amino acids. Trimming shortened V by 6 bases and J by 3 bases, and 18 bases separated the two germline ends.

The rearrangement links TRBV4-1 to TRBJ1-1; 8 bases are a match to TRBD1. The CDR3 is made up of 15 amino acids. The junction had 5 bases not matched to a gene; V was cut back by 1 base and J by 4 bases. From germline, CDR1 is MGHRA and CDR2 YSYEKL. The CDR3 sequence: CASSQAEQGGTEAFF. DNA for the CDR3: TGCGCCAGCAGCCAAGCTGAACAGGGGGGCACTGAAGCTTTCTTT.

V usage is TRBV21-1 and J usage is TRBJ1-1. TRBV21-1 is a documented pseudogene. This CDR3 is 15 amino acids long. The CDR3 nucleotides read TGTGCCAGCAGCAAATGTGGCAGAGGGAACACTGAAGCTTTCTTT. Translation gives CASSKCGRGNTEAFF.

This rearrangement joins TRBV4-3 to TRBJ1-1; 7 bases map to TRBD1. CDR1 is LGHNA and CDR2 is YSLEER in the germline V gene. The CDR3 loop spans 16 amino acids. The V and J ends lost 0 bases and 1 base, in that order; junction bases with no gene match: 5. CDR3 loop: CASSQELGTENTEAFF. The CDR3 DNA reads TGCGCCAGCAGCCAAGAGCTTGGGACAGAGAACACTGAAGCTTTCTTT.

The chain carries TRBV10-2 and TRBJ2-7; the D is unclear. Germline lookup yields CDR1 WSHSY and CDR2 SAAADI. This CDR3 contains 11 residues. Trimming took 3 bases from V and 2 from J, leaving 2 bases between them. The CDR3 protein is CASSDAYEQYF. DNA of the CDR3: TGCGCCAGCAGTGACGCCTACGAGCAGTACTTC.

The V call is TRBV4-3, the J call TRBJ2-2; D might be TRBD2 (7 bases). Trimming cost V 4 bases and J 7 bases, with 13 bases left between them. This CDR3 is built from 14 residues. Per the germline V gene, CDR1 is LGHNA and CDR2 is YSLEER. The CDR3 DNA reads TGCGCCAGCAGCCCCGGGGGCGGGAGCGGGGAGCTGTTTTTT. Its protein is CASSPGGGSGELFF.

CDR3 residues: CASSVVMNTEAFF. The CDR3 DNA reads as TGTGCCAGCAGCGTAGTCATGAACACTGAAGCTTTCTTT. The chain has TRBV9 and TRBJ1-1; no clear D. This CDR3 comprises 13 residues. With 0 bases removed from V and 0 bases from J, the gap between germline ends came to 3 bases. CDR1 and CDR2 (germline): SGDLS, YYNGEE.

The sample holds one count of this clone. The chain links TRBV4-3 to TRBJ2-7; unclear D gene. CDR3 length equals 14 residues. Trimming took 1 base from V and 0 from J, leaving 7 bases between them. CDR1 is LGHNA and CDR2 is YSLEER in the germline V gene. This CDR3 reads CASSQGTASYEQYF. DNA for the CDR3: TGCGCCAGCAGCCAAGGAACAGCCTCCTACGAGCAGTACTTC.

The chain is built from TRBV7-9 and TRBJ2-5; 12 nucleotides match TRBD2. The CDR3 sequence is 16 residues long. V was clipped by 2 bases and J by 5 bases; unmatched bases: 6. From germline, CDR1 is SEHNR and CDR2 FQNEAQ (reference sequence). DNA for the CDR3: TGTGCCAGCAGCTTATCTAGCGGGAGGGCAGCCGAGACCCAGTACTTC. Translated: CASSLSSGRAAETQYF. Full variable domain (missing parts from reference TRBV7-9 and TRBJ2-5): DTGVSQNPRHKITKRGQNVTFRCDPISEHNRLYWYRQTLGQGPEFLTYFQNEAQLEKSRLLSDRFSAERPKGSFSTLEIQRTEQGDSAMYLCASSLSSGRAAETQYFGPGTRLLVL.

This chain links TRBV4-3 with TRBJ2-7; the D gene is possibly TRBD2 (6 bases). Between the trimmed V and J ends, which lost 0 bases and 5 bases, there was a span of 11 bases. Germline-derived CDR1 and CDR2 are LGHNA and YSLEER. The CDR3 runs to 14 residues. This chain's CDR3 is CASSQEREADEQYF. In DNA form, the CDR3 reads TGCGCCAGCAGCCAAGAGCGGGAAGCGGACGAGCAGTACTTC.

The chain joins TRBV2 to TRBJ2-7; D may be TRBD1 (5 bases). This CDR3 comprises 13 residues. The germline CDR1 and CDR2 sequences are SNHLY and FYNNEI. The V end was cut by 6 bases, the J end by 2 bases, with 11 bases between. CDR3 coding DNA: TGTGCCAGCAGCACAGGTAACGCCTACGAGCAGTACTTC. It translates to CASSTGNAYEQYF. Supplemented by reference TRBV2 and TRBJ2-7, the full variable domain reads EPEVTQTPSHQVTQMGQEVILRCVPISNHLYFYWYRQILGQKVEFLVSFYNNEISEKSEIFDDQFSVERPDGSNFTLKIRSTKLEDSAMYFCASSTGNAYEQYFGPGTRLTVT.

The chain is built from TRBV19 and TRBJ1-5; D gene ambiguous. Germline values: CDR1 LNHDA, CDR2 SQIVND (reference sequence). Trimming pared 2 bases from V and 0 bases from J, leaving 8 bases between. The CDR3 runs to 15 residues. CDR3 residues: CASSISGNSNQPQHF. CDR3 coding DNA: TGTGCCAGTAGTATATCGGGGAATAGCAATCAGCCCCAGCATTTT.

The chain joins TRBV19 to TRBJ2-3; TRBD2 agrees at 16 bases. Germline-derived CDR1 and CDR2 are LNHDA and SQIVND (reference sequence). The CDR3 spans 18 residues. The V gene end was trimmed by 1 base and the J gene end by 2 bases; junction bases not matched to a gene: 3. The CDR3 region has the DNA TGTGCCAGTAGTATAGTGGGGACTAGCGGGGGGGACACAGATACGCAGTATTTT. Its translation is CASSIVGTSGGDTDTQYF.